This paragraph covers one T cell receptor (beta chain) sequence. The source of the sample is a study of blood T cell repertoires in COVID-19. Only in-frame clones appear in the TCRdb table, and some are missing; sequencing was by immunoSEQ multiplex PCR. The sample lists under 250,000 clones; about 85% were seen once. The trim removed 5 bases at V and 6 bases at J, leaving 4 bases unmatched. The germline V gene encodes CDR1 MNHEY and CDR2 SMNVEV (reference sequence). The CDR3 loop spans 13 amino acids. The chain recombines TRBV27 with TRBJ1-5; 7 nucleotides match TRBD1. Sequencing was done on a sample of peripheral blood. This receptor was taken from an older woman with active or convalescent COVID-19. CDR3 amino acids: CASSPTGVQPQHF. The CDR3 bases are TGTGCCAGCAGTCCTACAGGGGTTCAGCCCCAGCATTTT.